The 4 T cell receptor beta chains given below trace back to one sample, sequenced in a study of T-cell reconstitution after alpha-beta-depleted transplantation in children. During its preparation, the TCRbeta library received unique molecular identifiers. One entry per CDR3 protein results from TCRdb running MiXCR on the PCR reads. Among 400,000 to 550,000 distinct CDR3 sequences listed, 8% to 11% were seen once. The sample in question was PBMCs, obtained before TCRalphabeta/CD19-depleted stem cell transplant. These receptors were collected from a child aged 2 to 10 with inherited bone marrow failure, due to receive a stem cell transplant.

This clonotype was found a few times. The chain uses TRBV20-1 and TRBJ1-2; 9 bases match TRBD1. The germline CDR1 and CDR2 sequences are DFQATT and SNEGSKA (reference sequence). Trimming cost V 0 bases and J 7 bases; bases outside gene matches: 6. The CDR3 sequence is 14 residues long. Here the CDR3 DNA reads TGCAGTGCTAGAGAAGGGGGGACAGGGACTGGCTACACCTTC. It codes for CSAREGGTGTGYTF.

This clonotype was seen many times. V and J are TRBV24-1 and TRBJ2-2, with 8 positions matching TRBD2. This CDR3 has 17 amino acids. Losses at the gene ends were 0 bases for V and 1 base for J; bases not matched to a gene: 3. Germline CDR1 is KGHDR and CDR2 is SFDVKD. CDR3 DNA: TGTGCCACCAGTGATTTGCGCACTAGCGGGAACACCGGGGAGCTGTTTTTT. It translates to CATSDLRTSGNTGELFF.

This clonotype occurred once. A much larger clone differs by one base, so this may be a read error. The chain has TRBV29-1 and TRBJ1-3; D is ambiguous. Between the trimmed V and J ends, which lost 0 bases and 7 bases, there was a span of 16 bases. The germline V gene encodes CDR1 SQVTM and CDR2 ANQGSEA. The CDR3 runs 15 residues. CDR3 protein: CSVEDSSGKMNTIYF. DNA for the CDR3: TGCAGCGTTGAAGATAGTAGCGGCAAGATGAACACCATATATTTT. Full variable domain (missing parts from reference TRBV29-1 and TRBJ1-3): SAVISQKPSRDICQRGTSLTIQCQVDSQVTMMFWYRQQPGQSLTLIATANQGSEATYESGFVIDKFPISRPNLTFSTLTVSNMSPEDSSIYLCSVEDSSGKMNTIYFGEGSWLTVV.

This clonotype was seen many times. The V gene is TRBV19, the J gene TRBJ2-3; the D gene could be TRBD1 or TRBD2 (5 bases each). This CDR3 comprises 14 residues. V was pared by 3 bases and J by 4 bases, with 11 bases between. CDR1 and CDR2 (germline): LNHDA, SQIVND (reference sequence). The CDR3 protein is CASSIGQGADTQYF. Here the CDR3 DNA reads TGTGCCAGTAGTATTGGCCAGGGAGCAGATACGCAGTATTTT.